The T cell receptor beta chain described here comes from a study of blood T cell repertoires in COVID-19. Overall study context: Donors in the United States, Italy and Spain gave samples during acute or convalescent COVID-19. T cells, B-cell-depleted T cells, or PBMCs provided the cDNA or gDNA that served as material.

CDR1 is LGHNA and CDR2 is YNFKEQ in the germline V gene. The V gene end was trimmed by 5 bases and the J gene end by 7 bases; junction bases not matched to a gene: 10. CDR3 length: 16 amino acids. The assay was immunoSEQ multiplex PCR, and TCRdb's table has in-frame clones only and misses some. Among some 150,000 clones listed, 70% to 90% were seen once. The sample consisted of peripheral blood. The V and J genes are TRBV4-2 and TRBJ2-2; 10 nucleotides align to TRBD2. The TCR comes from a human donor with acute or convalescent COVID-19. The donor label of this sample is uncertain. Here the CDR3 DNA reads TGTGCCAGCAGCTCAAAAGCGGGGGGGCGGATCGGGGAGCTGTTTTTT. Encoded protein: CASSSKAGGRIGELFF.